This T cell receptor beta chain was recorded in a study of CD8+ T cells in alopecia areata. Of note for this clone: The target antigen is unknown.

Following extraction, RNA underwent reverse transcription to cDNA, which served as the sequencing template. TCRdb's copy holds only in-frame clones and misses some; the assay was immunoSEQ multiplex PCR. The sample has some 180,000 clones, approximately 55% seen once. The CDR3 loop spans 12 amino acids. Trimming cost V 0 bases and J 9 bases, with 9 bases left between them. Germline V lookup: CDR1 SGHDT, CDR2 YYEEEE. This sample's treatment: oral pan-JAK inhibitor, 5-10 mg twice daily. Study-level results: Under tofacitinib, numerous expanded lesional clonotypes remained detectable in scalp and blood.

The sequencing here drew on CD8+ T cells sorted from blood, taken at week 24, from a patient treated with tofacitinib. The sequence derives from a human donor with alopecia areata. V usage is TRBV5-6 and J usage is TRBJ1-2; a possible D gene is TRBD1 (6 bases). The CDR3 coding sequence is TGTGCCAGCAGCTTGGCCGACAGGAGCTACACCTTC. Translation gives CASSLADRSYTF.